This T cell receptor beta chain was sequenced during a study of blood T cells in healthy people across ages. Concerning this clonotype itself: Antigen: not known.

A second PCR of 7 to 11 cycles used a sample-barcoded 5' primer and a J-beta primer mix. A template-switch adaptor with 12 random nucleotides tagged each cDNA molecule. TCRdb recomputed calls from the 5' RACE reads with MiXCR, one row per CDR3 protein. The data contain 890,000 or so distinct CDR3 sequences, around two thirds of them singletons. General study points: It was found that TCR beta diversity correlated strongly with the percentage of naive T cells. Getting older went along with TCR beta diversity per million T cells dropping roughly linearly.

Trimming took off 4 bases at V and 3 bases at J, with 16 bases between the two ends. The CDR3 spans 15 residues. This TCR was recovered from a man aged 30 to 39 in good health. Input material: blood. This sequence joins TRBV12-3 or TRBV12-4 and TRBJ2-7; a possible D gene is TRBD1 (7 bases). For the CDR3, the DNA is TGTGCCAGCAGTTCCAACCCAGGGGGGAACTACGAGCAGTACTTC. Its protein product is CASSSNPGGNYEQYF.